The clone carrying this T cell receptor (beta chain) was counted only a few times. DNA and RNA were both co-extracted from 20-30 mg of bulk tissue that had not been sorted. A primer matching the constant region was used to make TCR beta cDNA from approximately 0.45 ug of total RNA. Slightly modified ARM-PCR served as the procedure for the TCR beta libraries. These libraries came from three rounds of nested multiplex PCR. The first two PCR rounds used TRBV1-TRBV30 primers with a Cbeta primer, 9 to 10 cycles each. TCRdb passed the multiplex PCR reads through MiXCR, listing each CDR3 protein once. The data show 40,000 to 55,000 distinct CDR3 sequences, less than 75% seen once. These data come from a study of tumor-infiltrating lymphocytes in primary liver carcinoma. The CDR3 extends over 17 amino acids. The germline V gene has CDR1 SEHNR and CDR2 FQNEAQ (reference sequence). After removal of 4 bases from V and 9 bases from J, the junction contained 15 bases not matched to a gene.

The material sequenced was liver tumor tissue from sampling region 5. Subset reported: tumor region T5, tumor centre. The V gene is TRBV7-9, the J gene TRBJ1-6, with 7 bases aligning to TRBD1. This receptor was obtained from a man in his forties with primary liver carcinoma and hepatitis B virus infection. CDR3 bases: TGTGCCAGCAGCTCCACCTACCCGACAGGGTGGGGTTCACCCCTCCACTTT. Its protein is CASSSTYPTGWGSPLHF.